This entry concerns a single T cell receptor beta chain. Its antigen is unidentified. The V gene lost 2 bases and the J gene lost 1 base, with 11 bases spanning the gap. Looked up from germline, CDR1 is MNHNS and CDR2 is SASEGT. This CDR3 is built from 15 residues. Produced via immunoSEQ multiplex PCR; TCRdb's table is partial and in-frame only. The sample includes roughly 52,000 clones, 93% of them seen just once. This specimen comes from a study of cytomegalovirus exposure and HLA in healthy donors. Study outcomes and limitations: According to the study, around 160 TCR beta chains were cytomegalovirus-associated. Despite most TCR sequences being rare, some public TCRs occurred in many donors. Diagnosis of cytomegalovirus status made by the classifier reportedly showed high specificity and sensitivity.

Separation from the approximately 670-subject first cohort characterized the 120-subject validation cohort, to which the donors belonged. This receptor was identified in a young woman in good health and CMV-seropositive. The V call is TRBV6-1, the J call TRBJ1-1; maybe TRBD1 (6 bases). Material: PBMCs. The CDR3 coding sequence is TGTGCCAGCAGTGAATGGGGGCTCGGGAACACTGAAGCTTTCTTT. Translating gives CASSEWGLGNTEAFF.